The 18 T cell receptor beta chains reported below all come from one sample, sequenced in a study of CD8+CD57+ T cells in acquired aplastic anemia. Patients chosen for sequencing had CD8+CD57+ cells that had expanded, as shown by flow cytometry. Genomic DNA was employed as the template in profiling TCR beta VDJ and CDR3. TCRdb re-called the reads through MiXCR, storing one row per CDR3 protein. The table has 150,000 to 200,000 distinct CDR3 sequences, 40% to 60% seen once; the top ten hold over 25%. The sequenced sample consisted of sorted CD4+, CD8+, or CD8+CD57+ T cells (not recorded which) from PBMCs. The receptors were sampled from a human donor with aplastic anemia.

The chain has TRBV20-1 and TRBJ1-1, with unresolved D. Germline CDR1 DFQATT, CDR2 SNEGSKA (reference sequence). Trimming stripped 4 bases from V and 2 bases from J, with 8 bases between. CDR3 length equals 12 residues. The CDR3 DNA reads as TGCAGTGCTAAGGAGGGTAACACTGAAGCTTTCTTT. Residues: CSAKEGNTEAFF.

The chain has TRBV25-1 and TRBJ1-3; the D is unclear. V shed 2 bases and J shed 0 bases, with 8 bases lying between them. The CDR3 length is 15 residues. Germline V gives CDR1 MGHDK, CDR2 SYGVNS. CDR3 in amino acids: CASSEPTSSGNTIYF. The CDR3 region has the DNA TGTGCCAGCAGTGAACCGACATCCTCTGGAAACACCATATATTTT.

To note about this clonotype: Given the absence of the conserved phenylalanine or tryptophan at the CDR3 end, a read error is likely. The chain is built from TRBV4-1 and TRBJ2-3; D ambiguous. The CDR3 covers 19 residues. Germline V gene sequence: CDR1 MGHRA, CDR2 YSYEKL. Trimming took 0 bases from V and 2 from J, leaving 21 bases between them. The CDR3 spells CASSQDAHFLRSLTDTQYL. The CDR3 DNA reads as TGCGCCAGCAGCCAAGATGCACACTTTCTTAGATCTCTCACAGATACGCAGTATCTT.

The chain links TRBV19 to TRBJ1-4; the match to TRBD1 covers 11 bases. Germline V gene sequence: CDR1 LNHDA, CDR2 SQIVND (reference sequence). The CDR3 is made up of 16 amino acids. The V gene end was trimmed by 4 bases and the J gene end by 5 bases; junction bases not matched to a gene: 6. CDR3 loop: CASSRGQGGMNEKLFF. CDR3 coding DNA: TGTGCCAGTAGTAGGGGACAGGGGGGAATGAATGAAAAACTGTTTTTT.

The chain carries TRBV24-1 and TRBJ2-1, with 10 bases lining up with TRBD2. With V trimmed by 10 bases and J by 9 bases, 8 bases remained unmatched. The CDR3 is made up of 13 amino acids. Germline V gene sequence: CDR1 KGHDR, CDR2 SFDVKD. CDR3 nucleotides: TGTGCCACGAGCGGGGGGGCGGGTACTGAGCAGTTCTTC. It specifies CATSGGAGTEQFF.

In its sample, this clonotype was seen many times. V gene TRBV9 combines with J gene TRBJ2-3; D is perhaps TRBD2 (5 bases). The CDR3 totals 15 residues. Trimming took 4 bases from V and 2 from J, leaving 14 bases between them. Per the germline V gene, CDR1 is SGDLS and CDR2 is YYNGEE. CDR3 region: CASSYVRVPTDTQYF. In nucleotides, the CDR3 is TGTGCCAGCAGCTACGTGAGGGTTCCCACAGATACGCAGTATTTT.

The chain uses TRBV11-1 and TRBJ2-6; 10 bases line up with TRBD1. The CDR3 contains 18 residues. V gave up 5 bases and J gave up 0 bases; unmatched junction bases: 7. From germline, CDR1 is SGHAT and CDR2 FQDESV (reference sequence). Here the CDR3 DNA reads TGTGCCAGCAGCACCGGGACAGGGGCCGTCTCTGGGGCCAACGTCCTGACTTTC. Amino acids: CASSTGTGAVSGANVLTF.

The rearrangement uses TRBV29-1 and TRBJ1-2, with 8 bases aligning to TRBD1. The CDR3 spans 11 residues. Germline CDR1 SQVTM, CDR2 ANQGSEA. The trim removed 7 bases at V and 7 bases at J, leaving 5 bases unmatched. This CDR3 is CSGQTGAGYTF. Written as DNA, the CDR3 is TGCAGCGGCCAGACAGGGGCTGGCTACACCTTC.

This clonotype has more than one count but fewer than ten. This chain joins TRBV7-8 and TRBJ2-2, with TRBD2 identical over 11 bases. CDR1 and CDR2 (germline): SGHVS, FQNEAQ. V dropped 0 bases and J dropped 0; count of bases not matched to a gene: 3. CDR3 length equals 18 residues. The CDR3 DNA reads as TGTGCCAGCAGCTTAGCGGCTAGCGGGGGGCCGAACACCGGGGAGCTGTTTTTT. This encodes CASSLAASGGPNTGELFF.

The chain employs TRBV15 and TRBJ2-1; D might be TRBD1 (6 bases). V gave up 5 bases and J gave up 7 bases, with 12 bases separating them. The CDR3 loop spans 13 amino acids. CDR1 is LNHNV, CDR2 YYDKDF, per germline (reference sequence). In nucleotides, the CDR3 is TGTGCCACCAGCTCGCGCAGGGGTAATGAGCAGTTCTTC. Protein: CATSSRRGNEQFF.

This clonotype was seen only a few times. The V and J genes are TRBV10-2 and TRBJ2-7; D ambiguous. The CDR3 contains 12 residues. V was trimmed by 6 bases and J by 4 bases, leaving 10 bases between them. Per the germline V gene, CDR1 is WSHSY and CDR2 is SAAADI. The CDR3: CASRQQIYEQYF. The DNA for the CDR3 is TGCGCCAGCAGGCAACAGATTTACGAGCAGTACTTC.

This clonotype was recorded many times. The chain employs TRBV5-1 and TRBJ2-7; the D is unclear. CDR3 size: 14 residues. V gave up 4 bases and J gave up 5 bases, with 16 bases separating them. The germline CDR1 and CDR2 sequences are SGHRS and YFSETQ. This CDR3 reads CASSPPGPLHEQYF. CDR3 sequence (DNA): TGCGCCAGCAGCCCGCCCGGGCCGCTCCACGAGCAGTACTTC.

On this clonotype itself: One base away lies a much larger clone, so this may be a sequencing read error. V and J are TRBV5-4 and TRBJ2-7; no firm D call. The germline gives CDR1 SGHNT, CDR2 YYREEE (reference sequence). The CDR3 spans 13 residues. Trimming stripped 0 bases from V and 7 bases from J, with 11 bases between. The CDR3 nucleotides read TGTGCCAGCAGCTTGGGGGAAGTAGGAGAGCAGTACTTC. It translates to CASSLGEVGEQYF.

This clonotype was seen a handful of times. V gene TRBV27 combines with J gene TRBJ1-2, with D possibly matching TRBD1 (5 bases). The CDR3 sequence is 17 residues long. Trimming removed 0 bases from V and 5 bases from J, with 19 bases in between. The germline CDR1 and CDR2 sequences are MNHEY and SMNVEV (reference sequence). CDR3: CASSLSDRAGKAYGYTF. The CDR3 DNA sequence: TGTGCCAGCAGTTTATCTGATAGGGCAGGGAAGGCGTATGGCTACACCTTC.

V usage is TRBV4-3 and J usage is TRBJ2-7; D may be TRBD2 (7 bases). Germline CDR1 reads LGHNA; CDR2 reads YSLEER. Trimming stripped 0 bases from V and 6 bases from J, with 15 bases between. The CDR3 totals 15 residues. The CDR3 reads CASSQEAGGRGEQYF. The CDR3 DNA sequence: TGCGCCAGCAGCCAAGAGGCCGGGGGGCGGGGCGAGCAGTACTTC.

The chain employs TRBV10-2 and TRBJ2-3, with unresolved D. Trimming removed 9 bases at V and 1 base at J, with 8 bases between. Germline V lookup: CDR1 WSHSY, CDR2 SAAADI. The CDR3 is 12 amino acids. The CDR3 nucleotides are TGCGCCAGGCCGTGGGGCACAGATACGCAGTATTTT. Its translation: CARPWGTDTQYF.

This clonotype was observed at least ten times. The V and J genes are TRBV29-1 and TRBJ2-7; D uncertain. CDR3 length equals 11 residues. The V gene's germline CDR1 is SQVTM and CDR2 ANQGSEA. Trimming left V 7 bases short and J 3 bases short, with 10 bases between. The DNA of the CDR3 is TGCAGCGCGAGTGGGAACTACGAGCAGTACTTC. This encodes CSASGNYEQYF.

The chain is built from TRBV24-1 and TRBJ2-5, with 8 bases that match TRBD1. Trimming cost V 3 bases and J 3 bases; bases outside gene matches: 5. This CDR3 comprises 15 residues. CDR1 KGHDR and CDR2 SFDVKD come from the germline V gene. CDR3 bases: TGTGCCACCAGTGATCATGGACAGGGAGAAGAGACCCAGTACTTC. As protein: CATSDHGQGEETQYF.